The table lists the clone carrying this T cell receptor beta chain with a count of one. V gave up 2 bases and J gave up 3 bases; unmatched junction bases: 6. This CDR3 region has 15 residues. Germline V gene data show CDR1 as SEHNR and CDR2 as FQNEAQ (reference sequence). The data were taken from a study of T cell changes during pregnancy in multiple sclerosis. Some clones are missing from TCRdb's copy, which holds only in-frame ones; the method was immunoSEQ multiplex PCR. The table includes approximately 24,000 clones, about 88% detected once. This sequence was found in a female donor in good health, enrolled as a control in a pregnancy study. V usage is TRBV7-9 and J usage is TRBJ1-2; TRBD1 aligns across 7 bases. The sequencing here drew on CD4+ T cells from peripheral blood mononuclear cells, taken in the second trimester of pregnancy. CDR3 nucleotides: TGTGCCAGCAGCTTATGGAGGGACAGAGACTATGGCTACACCTTC. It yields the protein CASSLWRDRDYGYTF.